The sample holds a few counts of the clone carrying this TCR beta chain. The antigen remains unidentified. This entry is derived from a study of T-cell memory formation after mild COVID-19. Study conclusions and caveats: Confirmation of SARS-CoV-2 specificity was lacking for second-wave clones peaking day 37.

The CDR3 contains 17 residues. In germline, CDR1 is MGHRA, CDR2 YSYEKL. V was shortened by 4 bases and J by 6 bases, with 22 bases between the two germline ends. Researchers used 5'RACE with constant-segment primers to make TCR alpha and TCR beta cDNA libraries that carry sample barcodes and UMIs. TCRdb called the 5' RACE reads again in MiXCR, with one record for every CDR3 protein. The sample has approximately 51,000 distinct CDR3 sequences; around 10% are singletons. The rearrangement joins TRBV4-1 to TRBJ1-3; TRBD1 might be the D (6 bases). The source material was PBMCs or a T cell subset sorted from them (not recorded which). This clonotype was obtained from an adult woman who had mild COVID-19 (a few samples of this study predate the infection). Cell type and time point are not known. CDR3 DNA: TGCGCCAGCAGCCCCCTCCTTTTACAGGGACCGGTAAACACCATATATTTT. Translating gives CASSPLLLQGPVNTIYF.